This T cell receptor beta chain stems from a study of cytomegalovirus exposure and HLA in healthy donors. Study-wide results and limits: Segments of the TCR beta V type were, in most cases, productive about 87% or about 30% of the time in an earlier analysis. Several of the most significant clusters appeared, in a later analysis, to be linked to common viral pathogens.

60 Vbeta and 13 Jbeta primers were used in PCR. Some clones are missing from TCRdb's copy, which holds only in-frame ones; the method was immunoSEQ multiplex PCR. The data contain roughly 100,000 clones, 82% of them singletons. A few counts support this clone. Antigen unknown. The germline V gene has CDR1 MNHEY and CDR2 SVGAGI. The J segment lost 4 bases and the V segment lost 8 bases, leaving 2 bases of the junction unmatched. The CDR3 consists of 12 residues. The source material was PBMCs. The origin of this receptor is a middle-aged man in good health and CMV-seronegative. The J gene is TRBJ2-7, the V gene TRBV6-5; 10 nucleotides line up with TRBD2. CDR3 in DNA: TGTGCCAGCGGACTAGCGGAATACGAGCAGTACTTC. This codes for CASGLAEYEQYF.